These 19 T cell receptor beta chains originate from one sample sequenced in a study of chemoradiotherapy in HPV16-positive cancers. Clones were sequenced by immunoSEQ multiplex PCR, and TCRdb holds only the in-frame ones, with some missing. The sample contains about 10,000 clones, around 70% of which appear only once. This specimen was collected from a patient who underwent chemoradiotherapy. These TCRs come from a human donor with HPV-associated anogenital cancer.

J is TRBJ2-5 and V is TRBV29-1; D unclear. CDR1 SQVTM and CDR2 ANQGSEA come from the germline V gene. V was pared by 6 bases and J by 1 base, with 6 bases between. The CDR3 extends over 11 amino acids. The CDR3 coding sequence is TGCAGCGTCCAAGTCCAAGAGACCCAGTACTTC. Its protein is CSVQVQETQYF.

This clone was seen only once. The chain is built from TRBV19 and TRBJ2-3; D may correspond to TRBD1 or TRBD2 (5 bases each). Germline V gives CDR1 LNHDA, CDR2 SQIVND (reference sequence). Trimming shortened V by 5 bases and J by 6 bases, and 15 bases separated the two germline ends. The length of the CDR3 is 14 residues. CDR3 residues: CASSPGGGKDTQYF. DNA of the CDR3: TGTGCCAGTAGTCCAGGTGGGGGAAAGGATACGCAGTATTTT.

In its sample, this clone is medium-sized (0.01 to 0.1%). The V call is TRBV28, the J call TRBJ1-1; D may be TRBD1 (5 bases). Germline V lookup: CDR1 MDHEN, CDR2 SYDVKM. The CDR3 is made up of 13 amino acids. Trimming left V 2 bases short and J 3 bases short, with 7 bases between. The CDR3 DNA reads as TGTGCCAGCAGTTTACCAGGGTACACTGAAGCTTTCTTT. Protein sequence: CASSLPGYTEAFF.

V is TRBV9 and J is TRBJ2-2; possibly TRBD1 for D (5 bases). The CDR3 extends over 12 amino acids. Germline values: CDR1 SGDLS, CDR2 YYNGEE. The V and J ends lost 8 bases and 1 base respectively, with 6 bases between them. For the CDR3, the DNA is TGTGCCAGTGACAGGAACACCGGGGAGCTGTTTTTT. It codes for CASDRNTGELFF. The variable domain in full, with the rest retrieved from reference TRBV9 and TRBJ2-2, is DSGVTQTPKHLITATGQRVTLRCSPRSGDLSVYWYQQSLDQGLQFLIQYYNGEERAKGNILERFSAQQFPDLHSELNLSSLELGDSALYFCASDRNTGELFFGEGSRLTVL.

The rearrangement links TRBV11-2 to TRBJ1-1; tentative D call: TRBD1 (6 bases). CDR1 is SGHAT and CDR2 is FQNNGV in the germline V gene. CDR3 length equals 15 residues. V gave up 0 bases and J gave up 4 bases, with 12 bases separating them. The CDR3 DNA reads as TGTGCCAGCAGCTTAGAAGGAGGAGGGGGCACTGAAGCTTTCTTT. Protein sequence: CASSLEGGGGTEAFF.

The chain is built from TRBV29-1 and TRBJ2-3; 9 nucleotides line up with TRBD1. The V gene's germline CDR1 is SQVTM and CDR2 ANQGSEA. This CDR3 region has 15 residues. The V and J ends lost 3 bases and 5 bases, in that order; junction bases with no gene match: 9. CDR3 sequence (DNA): TGCAGCGTTGATAAGGGGGGGACAGGGCAAGATACGCAGTATTTT. Amino acid sequence: CSVDKGGTGQDTQYF.

In DNA, the CDR3 is TGTGCCAGCAGCTTAATCGGCGGACAAGAGACCCAGTACTTC. It translates to CASSLIGGQETQYF. V is TRBV7-3 and J is TRBJ2-5, with D hard to call. Germline V CDR1 and CDR2: SGHTA, FQGTGA. The CDR3 covers 14 residues. V lost 1 base to trimming and J lost 2 bases, with 8 bases between them. Using reference TRBV7-3 and TRBJ2-5 for the parts outside the CDR3, the full variable domain is GAGVSQTPSNKVTEKGKYVELRCDPISGHTALYWYRQSLGQGPEFLIYFQGTGAADDSGLPNDRFFAVRPEGSVSTLKIQRTERGDSAVYLCASSLIGGQETQYFGPGTRLLVL.

The chain uses TRBV6-6 and TRBJ1-2, with D maybe TRBD1 (6 bases). V lost 4 bases to trimming and J lost 8 bases, with 14 bases between them. CDR1 MNHNY and CDR2 SVGAGI come from the germline V gene (reference sequence). CDR3 size: 13 residues. The CDR3 here is CASSWVNRDGYTF. The CDR3, as DNA: TGTGCCAGCAGTTGGGTGAACAGGGACGGCTACACCTTC.

In its sample, this clone was seen once. V usage is TRBV7-2 and J usage is TRBJ1-2; 9 bases agree with TRBD1. The V segment lost 5 bases and the J segment 5 bases; nucleotides outside the gene matches: 9. CDR1 is SGHTA, CDR2 FQGNSA, per germline. This CDR3 has 15 residues. CDR3 in DNA: TGTGCCAGCAGCCCCAGGACAGGGGCGAGGTATGGCTACACCTTC. Protein: CASSPRTGARYGYTF.

By share of the sample, this clone is medium-sized (0.01 to 0.1%). CDR3 region: CSVVRGERSYNEQFF. The CDR3 bases are TGCAGCGTTGTTCGGGGGGAACGGTCCTACAATGAGCAGTTCTTC. The gene calls are TRBV29-1 and TRBJ2-1, with 7 bases fitting TRBD2. CDR1 is SQVTM and CDR2 is ANQGSEA in the germline V gene. The CDR3 has 15 amino acids. Trimming cost V 4 bases and J 1 base; bases outside gene matches: 7.

The chain is built from TRBV10-1 and TRBJ1-5, with TRBD1 matching over 9 bases. Germline assignment: CDR1 WNHNN and CDR2 SYGVQD (reference sequence). The length of the CDR3 is 15 residues. The junction had 3 bases not matched to a gene; V was cut back by 2 bases and J by 4 bases. CDR3 loop: CASSEGDRENQPQHF. The CDR3, as DNA: TGCGCCAGCAGTGAGGGGGACAGGGAAAATCAGCCCCAGCATTTT.

The chain couples TRBV7-9 to TRBJ1-2; D not certain. Trimming took off 6 bases at V and 3 bases at J, with 11 bases between the two ends. CDR1 and CDR2 (germline): SEHNR, FQNEAQ (reference sequence). The CDR3 has 13 residues. In nucleotides, the CDR3 is TGTGCCAGCAGGGGAACACCAGACTATGGCTACACCTTC. Its translation is CASRGTPDYGYTF.

CDR3 sequence: CASTPDRAVLVYTF. The CDR3 DNA reads TGTGCCAGCACCCCGGACAGGGCGGTGCTAGTCTACACCTTC. This chain joins TRBV6-6 and TRBJ1-2; 8 nucleotides line up with TRBD1. The CDR3 extends over 14 amino acids. The V gene end was trimmed by 7 bases and the J gene end by 10 bases; junction bases not matched to a gene: 14. Germline assignment: CDR1 MNHNY and CDR2 SVGAGI (reference sequence).

The chain has TRBV28 and TRBJ2-2, with TRBD1 identical over 8 bases. V shed 6 bases, J shed 1 base, and the junction held 4 bases outside the gene matches. In germline, CDR1 is MDHEN, CDR2 SYDVKM. This CDR3 has 15 residues. The CDR3 nucleotides read TGTGCCAGCAGCCTCGGACAGGGGAACACCGGGGAGCTGTTTTTT. Its translation is CASSLGQGNTGELFF.

This chain uses TRBV11-2 with TRBJ2-1, with 8 positions matching TRBD1. This CDR3 has 17 amino acids. Unmatched junction bases numbered 10, after V lost 5 bases and J lost 1 base. The germline gives CDR1 SGHAT, CDR2 FQNNGV. CDR3: CASSSIRTGQSYNEQFF. In nucleotides, the CDR3 is TGTGCCAGCAGCAGCATCCGGACAGGGCAATCCTACAATGAGCAGTTCTTC.

J is TRBJ2-5 and V is TRBV7-2; no clear D gene. The germline gives CDR1 SGHTA, CDR2 FQGNSA. V gave up 1 base and J gave up 5 bases, with 14 bases separating them. The CDR3 totals 15 residues. The CDR3 bases are TGTGCCAGCAGCTTAGAGGCTCTCCCGACGGAGACCCAGTACTTC. It specifies CASSLEALPTETQYF.

This rearrangement joins TRBV6-5 to TRBJ2-1, with TRBD1 matching over 9 bases. The CDR3 runs to 13 residues. Germline-derived CDR1 and CDR2 are MNHEY and SVGAGI. The ends lost 10 bases at V and 6 bases at J; junction bases unmatched: 7. CDR3 in DNA: TGTGCCACCTCACAACAGGGGGCCAATGAGCAGTTCTTC. It yields the protein CATSQQGANEQFF.

V and J are TRBV6-6 and TRBJ1-1; D remains unclear. Germline lookup yields CDR1 MNHNY and CDR2 SVGAGI (reference sequence). The CDR3 is made up of 14 amino acids. V lost 5 bases and J lost 5, with 15 bases in between. The CDR3 here is CASSLSLEGTEAFF. The CDR3 DNA reads TGTGCCAGCAGTCTCAGCCTCGAAGGGACTGAAGCTTTCTTT.

The rearrangement joins TRBV27 to TRBJ1-3; 8 positions agree with TRBD1. Germline V lookup: CDR1 MNHEY, CDR2 SMNVEV (reference sequence). V was pared by 6 bases and J by 2 bases, with 3 bases of the junction left unmatched. This CDR3 comprises 14 residues. The CDR3 DNA is TGTGCCAGCAGGCGGACAGGGCCTGGAAACACCATATATTTT. It encodes CASRRTGPGNTIYF.